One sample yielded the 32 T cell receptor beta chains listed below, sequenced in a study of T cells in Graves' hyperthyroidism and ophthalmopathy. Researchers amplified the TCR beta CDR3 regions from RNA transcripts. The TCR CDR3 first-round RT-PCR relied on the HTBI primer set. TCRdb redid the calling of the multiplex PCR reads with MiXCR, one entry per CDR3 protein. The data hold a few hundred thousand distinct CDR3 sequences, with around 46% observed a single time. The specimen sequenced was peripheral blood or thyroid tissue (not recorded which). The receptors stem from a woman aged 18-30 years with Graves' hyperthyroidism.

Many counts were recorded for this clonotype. CDR3 DNA sequence: TGTGCCAGCAGGCTTCTCCGGGACACTGAAGCTTTCTTT. Translating gives CASRLLRDTEAFF. V usage is TRBV2 and J usage is TRBJ1-1; D is unclear. The V and J ends lost 6 bases and 3 bases respectively, with 11 bases between them. This CDR3 is built from 13 residues. The germline gives CDR1 SNHLY, CDR2 FYNNEI. Combining the CDR3 with reference TRBV2 and TRBJ1-1 gives the whole variable domain EPEVTQTPSHQVTQMGQEVILRCVPISNHLYFYWYRQILGQKVEFLVSFYNNEISEKSEIFDDQFSVERPDGSNFTLKIRSTKLEDSAMYFCASRLLRDTEAFFGQGTRLTVV.

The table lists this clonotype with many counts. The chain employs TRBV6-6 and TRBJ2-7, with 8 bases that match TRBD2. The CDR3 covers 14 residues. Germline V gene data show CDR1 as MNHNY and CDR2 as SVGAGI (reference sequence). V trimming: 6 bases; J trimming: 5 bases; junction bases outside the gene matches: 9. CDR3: CASRQDSGIDEQYF. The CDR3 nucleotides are TGTGCCAGCAGACAGGATAGCGGGATCGACGAGCAGTACTTC.

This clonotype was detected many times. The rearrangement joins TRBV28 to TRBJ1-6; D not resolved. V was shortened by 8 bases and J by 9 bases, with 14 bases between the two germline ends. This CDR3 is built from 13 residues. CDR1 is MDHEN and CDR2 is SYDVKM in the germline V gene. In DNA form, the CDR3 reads TGTGCCAGCCGGTGGGAGGATAGTTCACCCCTCCACTTT. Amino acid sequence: CASRWEDSSPLHF.

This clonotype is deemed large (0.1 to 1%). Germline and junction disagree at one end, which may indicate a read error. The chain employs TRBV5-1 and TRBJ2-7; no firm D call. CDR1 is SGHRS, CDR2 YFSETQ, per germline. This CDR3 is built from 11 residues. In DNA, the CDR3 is TGTGCCAGCAGCCCCGGTTACGAGCAGTACTTC. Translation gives CASSPGYEQYF.

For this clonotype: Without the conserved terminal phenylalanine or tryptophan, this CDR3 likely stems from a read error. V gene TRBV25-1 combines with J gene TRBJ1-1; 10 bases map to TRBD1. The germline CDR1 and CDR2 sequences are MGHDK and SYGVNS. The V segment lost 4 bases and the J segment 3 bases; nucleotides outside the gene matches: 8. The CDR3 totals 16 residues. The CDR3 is CASSARDGTGDTEAFS. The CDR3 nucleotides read TGTGCCAGCAGTGCTAGAGATGGGACAGGGGACACTGAAGCTTTCTCT.

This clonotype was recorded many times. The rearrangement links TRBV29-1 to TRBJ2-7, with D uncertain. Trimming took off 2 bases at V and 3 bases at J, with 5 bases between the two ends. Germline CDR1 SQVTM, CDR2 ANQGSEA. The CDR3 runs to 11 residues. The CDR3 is CSVELGYEQYF. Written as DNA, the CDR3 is TGCAGCGTTGAATTAGGCTACGAGCAGTACTTC.

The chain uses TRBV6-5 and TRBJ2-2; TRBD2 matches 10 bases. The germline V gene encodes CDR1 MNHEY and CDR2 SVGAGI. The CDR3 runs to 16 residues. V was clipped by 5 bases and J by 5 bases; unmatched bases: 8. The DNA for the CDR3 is TGTGCCAGCAGTGATCTAGCGGGAGTGCGGACCGGGGAGCTGTTTTTT. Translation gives CASSDLAGVRTGELFF.

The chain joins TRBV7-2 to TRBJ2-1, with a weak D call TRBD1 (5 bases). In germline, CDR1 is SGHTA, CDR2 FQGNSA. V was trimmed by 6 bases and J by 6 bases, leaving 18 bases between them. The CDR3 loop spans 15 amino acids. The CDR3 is CASRFVLGVGNEQFF. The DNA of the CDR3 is TGTGCCAGCAGATTTGTGCTAGGGGTTGGCAATGAGCAGTTCTTC.

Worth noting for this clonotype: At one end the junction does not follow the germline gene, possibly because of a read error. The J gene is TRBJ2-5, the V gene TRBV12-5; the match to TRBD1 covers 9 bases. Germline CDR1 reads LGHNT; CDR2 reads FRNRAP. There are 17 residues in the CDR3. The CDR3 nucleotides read TGTGCTAGTGGTTTGGGCACAGGGGGCCAGGTCCAAGAGGCCCAGTACTTC. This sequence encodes CASGLGTGGQVQEAQYF.

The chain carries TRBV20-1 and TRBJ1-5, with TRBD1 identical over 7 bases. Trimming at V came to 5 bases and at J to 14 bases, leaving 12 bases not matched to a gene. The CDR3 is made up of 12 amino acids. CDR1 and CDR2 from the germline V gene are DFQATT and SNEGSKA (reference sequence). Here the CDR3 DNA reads TGCAGTGCTTCCACAGGGGACTCCTACGAGCATTTT. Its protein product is CSASTGDSYEHF.

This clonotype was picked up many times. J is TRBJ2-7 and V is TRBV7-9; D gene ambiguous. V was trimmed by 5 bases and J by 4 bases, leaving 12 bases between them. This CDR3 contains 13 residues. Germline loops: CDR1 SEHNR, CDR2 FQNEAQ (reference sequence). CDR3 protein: CASSPRWGYEQYF. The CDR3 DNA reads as TGTGCCAGCAGCCCCCGATGGGGATACGAGCAGTACTTC.

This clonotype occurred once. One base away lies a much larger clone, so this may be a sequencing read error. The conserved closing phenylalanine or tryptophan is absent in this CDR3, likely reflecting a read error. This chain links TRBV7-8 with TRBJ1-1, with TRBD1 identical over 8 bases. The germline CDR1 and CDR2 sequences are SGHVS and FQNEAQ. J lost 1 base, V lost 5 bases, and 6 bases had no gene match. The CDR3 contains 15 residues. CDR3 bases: TGTGCCAGCAGCCCCGGAACAGGGGGGAACACTGAAGCTTTCCTT. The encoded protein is CASSPGTGGNTEAFL.

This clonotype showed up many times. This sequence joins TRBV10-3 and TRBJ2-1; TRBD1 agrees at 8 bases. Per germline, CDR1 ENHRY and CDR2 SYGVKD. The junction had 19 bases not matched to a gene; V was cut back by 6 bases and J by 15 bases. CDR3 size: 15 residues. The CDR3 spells CAISDGTGRRGHGFF. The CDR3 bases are TGTGCCATCAGCGACGGGACAGGTCGCAGGGGACATGGGTTCTTC.

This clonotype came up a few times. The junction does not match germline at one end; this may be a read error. The CDR3 nucleotides are TGTGCTAGCAGCTTAGCAGGGACAGGGTCCAATGAGCAGTTCTTC. This encodes CASSLAGTGSNEQFF. The chain couples TRBV7-7 to TRBJ2-7; TRBD1 aligns across 9 bases. The DNA end is a closer match to TRBJ2-1, so the J assignment may be wrong. Germline CDR1 and CDR2: SSHAT and FNYEAQ (reference sequence). This CDR3 region has 15 residues.

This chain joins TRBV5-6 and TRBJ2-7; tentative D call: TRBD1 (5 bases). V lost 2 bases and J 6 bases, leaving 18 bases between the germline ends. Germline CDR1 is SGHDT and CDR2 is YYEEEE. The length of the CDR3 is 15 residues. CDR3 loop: CASSFNGRESSEQYF. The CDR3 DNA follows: TGTGCCAGCAGCTTTAACGGCAGGGAATCCAGCGAGCAGTACTTC.

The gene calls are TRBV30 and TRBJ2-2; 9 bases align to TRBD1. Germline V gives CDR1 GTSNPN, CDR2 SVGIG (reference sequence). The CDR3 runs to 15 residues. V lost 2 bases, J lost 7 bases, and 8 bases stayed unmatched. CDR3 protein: CAWSFAWTGDGELFF. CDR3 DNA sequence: TGTGCCTGGAGTTTTGCGTGGACAGGGGACGGGGAGCTGTTTTTT.

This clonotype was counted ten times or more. CDR3 region: CASSYSGTIEQYF. In nucleotides, the CDR3 is TGTGCCAGCAGTTACTCTGGGACGATCGAGCAGTACTTC. The V gene is TRBV6-5, the J gene TRBJ2-7; D might be TRBD1 or TRBD2, each matching 5 bases. The CDR3 runs to 13 residues. With 0 bases removed from V and 6 bases from J, the gap between germline ends came to 9 bases. The V gene's germline CDR1 is MNHEY and CDR2 SVGAGI.

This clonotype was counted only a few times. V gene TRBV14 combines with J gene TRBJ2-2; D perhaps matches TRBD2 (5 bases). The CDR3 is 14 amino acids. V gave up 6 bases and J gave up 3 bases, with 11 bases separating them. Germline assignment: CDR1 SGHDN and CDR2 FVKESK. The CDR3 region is CASSQLGYTGELFF. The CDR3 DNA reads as TGTGCCAGCAGTCAACTAGGGTACACCGGGGAGCTGTTTTTT.

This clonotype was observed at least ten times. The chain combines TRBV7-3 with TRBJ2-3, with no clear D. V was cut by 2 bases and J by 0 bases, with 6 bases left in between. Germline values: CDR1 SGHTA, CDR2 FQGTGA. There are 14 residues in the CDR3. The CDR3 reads CASSLGPSTDTQYF. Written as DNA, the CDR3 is TGTGCCAGCAGCTTAGGGCCGAGCACAGATACGCAGTATTTT.

The CDR3 nucleotides read TGTGCCAGCAGCTACGGGGGACAGGGAGGTGGGCCTAGTGAAAAACTGTTTTTT. It yields the protein CASSYGGQGGGPSEKLFF. The chain uses TRBV13 and TRBJ1-4, with 9 bases identical to TRBD1. CDR1 and CDR2 (germline): PRHDT, FYEKMQ (reference sequence). After removal of 4 bases from V and 7 bases from J, the junction contained 16 bases not matched to a gene. The CDR3 consists of 18 residues.

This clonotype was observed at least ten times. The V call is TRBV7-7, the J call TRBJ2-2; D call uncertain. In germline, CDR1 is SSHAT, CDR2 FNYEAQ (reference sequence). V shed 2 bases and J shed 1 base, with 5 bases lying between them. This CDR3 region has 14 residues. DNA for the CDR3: TGTGCCAGCAGCTTATACGGGAACACCGGGGAGCTGTTTTTT. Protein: CASSLYGNTGELFF. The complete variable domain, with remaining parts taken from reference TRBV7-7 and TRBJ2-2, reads GAGVSQSPRYKVTKRGQDVTLRCDPISSHATLYWYQQALGQGPEFLTYFNYEAQPDKSGLPSDRFSAERPEGSISTLTIQRTEQRDSAMYRCASSLYGNTGELFFGEGSRLTVL.

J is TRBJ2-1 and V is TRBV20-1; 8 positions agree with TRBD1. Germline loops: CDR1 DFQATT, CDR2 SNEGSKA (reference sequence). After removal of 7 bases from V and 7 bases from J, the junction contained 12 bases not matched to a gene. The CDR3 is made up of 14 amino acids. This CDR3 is CSVSRQGAGNEQFF. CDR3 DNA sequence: TGCAGTGTATCGCGGCAGGGGGCGGGGAATGAGCAGTTCTTC.

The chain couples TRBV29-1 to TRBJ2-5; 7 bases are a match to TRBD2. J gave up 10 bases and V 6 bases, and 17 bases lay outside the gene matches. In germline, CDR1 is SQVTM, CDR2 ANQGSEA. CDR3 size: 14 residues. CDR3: CSVSGGLYPRGQYF. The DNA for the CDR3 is TGCAGCGTGAGTGGGGGACTATATCCTCGAGGCCAGTACTTC.

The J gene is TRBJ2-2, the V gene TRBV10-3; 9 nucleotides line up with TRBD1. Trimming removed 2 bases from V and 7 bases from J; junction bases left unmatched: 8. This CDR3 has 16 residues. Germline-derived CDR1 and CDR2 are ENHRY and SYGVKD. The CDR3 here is CAISEIRQGVVGELFF. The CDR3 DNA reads TGTGCCATCAGTGAGATACGACAGGGGGTAGTCGGGGAGCTGTTTTTT.

CDR3 in amino acids: CASSRTSGRASYEQYF. In nucleotides, the CDR3 is TGTGCCAGCAGCCGGACTAGCGGGAGGGCCTCCTACGAGCAGTACTTC. This sequence joins TRBV7-8 and TRBJ2-7; 15 bases agree with TRBD2. The CDR3 totals 16 residues. With 5 bases clipped from V and 0 bases from J, the junction kept 2 bases outside the gene matches. The germline V gene has CDR1 SGHVS and CDR2 FQNEAQ.

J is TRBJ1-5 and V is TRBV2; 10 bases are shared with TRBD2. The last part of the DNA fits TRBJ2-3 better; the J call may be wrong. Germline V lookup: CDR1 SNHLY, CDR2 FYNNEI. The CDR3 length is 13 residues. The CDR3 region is CASNEREGTTQYF. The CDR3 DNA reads TGTGCCAGCAATGAGCGGGAGGGCACAACGCAGTATTTT.

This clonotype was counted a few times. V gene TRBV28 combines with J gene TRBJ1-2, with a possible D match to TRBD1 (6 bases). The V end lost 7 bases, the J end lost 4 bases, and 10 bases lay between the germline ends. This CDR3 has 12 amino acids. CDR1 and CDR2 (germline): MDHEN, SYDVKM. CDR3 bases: TGTGCCAGCACACAGGGAGGCTATGGCTACACCTTC. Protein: CASTQGGYGYTF.

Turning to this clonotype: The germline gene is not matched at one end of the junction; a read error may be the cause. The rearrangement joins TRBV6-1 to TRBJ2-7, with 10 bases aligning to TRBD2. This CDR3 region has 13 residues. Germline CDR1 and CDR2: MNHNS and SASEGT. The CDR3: CAGSASGSYEQYF. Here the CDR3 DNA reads TGTGCCGGCAGTGCTAGCGGGAGCTACGAGCAGTACTTC.

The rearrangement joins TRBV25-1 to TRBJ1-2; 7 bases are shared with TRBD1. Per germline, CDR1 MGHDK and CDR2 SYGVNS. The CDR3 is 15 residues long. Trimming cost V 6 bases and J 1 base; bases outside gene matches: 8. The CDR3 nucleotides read TGTGCCAGCAGCCAAAGACAGGGCGATAACTATGGCTACACCTTC. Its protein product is CASSQRQGDNYGYTF.

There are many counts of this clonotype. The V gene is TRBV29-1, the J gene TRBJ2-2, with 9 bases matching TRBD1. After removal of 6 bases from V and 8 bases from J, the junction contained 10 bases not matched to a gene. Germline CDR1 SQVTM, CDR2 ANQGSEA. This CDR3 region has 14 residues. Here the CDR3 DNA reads TGCAGCGTGATGGACAGGGGCCATTCTGGGGAGCTGTTTTTT. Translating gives CSVMDRGHSGELFF.

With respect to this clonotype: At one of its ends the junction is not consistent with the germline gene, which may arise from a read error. The CDR3 nucleotides read TGTGCCAGCAGCCAAACCGGGACAGAAGTTAGTGGCCACACCTTC. Translated, it gives CASSQTGTEVSGHTF. This rearrangement joins TRBV9 to TRBJ1-2; 7 bases are shared with TRBD1. This CDR3 spans 15 amino acids. Germline-derived CDR1 and CDR2 are SGDLS and YYNGEE.

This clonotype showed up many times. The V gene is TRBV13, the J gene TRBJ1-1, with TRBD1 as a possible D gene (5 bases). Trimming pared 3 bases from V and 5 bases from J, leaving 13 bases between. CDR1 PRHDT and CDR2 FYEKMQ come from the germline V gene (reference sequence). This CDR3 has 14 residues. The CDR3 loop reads CASSLRTPETEAFF. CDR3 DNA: TGTGCCAGCAGCTTGCGGACACCCGAGACTGAAGCTTTCTTT.